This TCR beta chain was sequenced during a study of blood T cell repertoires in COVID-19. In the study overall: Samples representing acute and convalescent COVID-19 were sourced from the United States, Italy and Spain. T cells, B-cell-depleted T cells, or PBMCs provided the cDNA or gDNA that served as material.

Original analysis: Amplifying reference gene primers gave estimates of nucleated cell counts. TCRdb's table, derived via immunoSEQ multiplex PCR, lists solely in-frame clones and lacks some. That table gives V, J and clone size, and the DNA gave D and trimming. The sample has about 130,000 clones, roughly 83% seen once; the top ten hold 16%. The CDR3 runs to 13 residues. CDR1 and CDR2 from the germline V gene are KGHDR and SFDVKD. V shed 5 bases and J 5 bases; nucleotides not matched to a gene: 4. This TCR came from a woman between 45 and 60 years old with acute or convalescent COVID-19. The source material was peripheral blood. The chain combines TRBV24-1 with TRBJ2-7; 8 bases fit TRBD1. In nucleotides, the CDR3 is TGTGCCACCAGTGGCCAACAGGGGGACGAGCAGTACTTC. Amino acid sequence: CATSGQQGDEQYF.